These T cell receptor beta chains were read from a single sample in a study of T cells in Graves' hyperthyroidism and ophthalmopathy. TCRdb recomputed calls from the multiplex PCR reads with MiXCR, one row per CDR3 protein. There are more than 450,000 distinct CDR3 sequences in the sample; just under 20% occur only once, and 45% to 50% lies in the top ten. Sequencing was carried out using blood. These receptors were collected from a man aged 40-49 years with Graves' ophthalmopathy. Each CDR3 is given without its conserved first and last residue. Each record gives: D gene, J gene, V gene, CDR3 protein. D genes are given only for firm matches.

D gene: TRBD2; J gene: TRBJ2-5; V gene: TRBV29-1; CDR3 protein: SVGGGLAETQY
D gene: NA; J gene: TRBJ2-1; V gene: TRBV6-1; CDR3 protein: ASGRGERGF
D gene: TRBD2; J gene: TRBJ2-4; V gene: TRBV19; CDR3 protein: ASSITGTSGRAQRGKNIQY
D gene: NA; J gene: TRBJ1-4; V gene: TRBV18; CDR3 protein: ASSPRENEKLF
D gene: NA; J gene: TRBJ2-3; V gene: TRBV5-1; CDR3 protein: ASSGGATSTDTQY
D gene: NA; J gene: TRBJ1-2; V gene: TRBV18; CDR3 protein: ASSPSQNNYGYT
D gene: NA; J gene: TRBJ2-1; V gene: TRBV6-1; CDR3 protein: ASSPETRSYNEQF
D gene: TRBD1; J gene: TRBJ2-5; V gene: TRBV6-2/TRBV6-3; CDR3 protein: ASSYTGGFQETQY
D gene: TRBD1; J gene: TRBJ2-7; V gene: TRBV6-1; CDR3 protein: ASSVGGPYEQY
D gene: TRBD1; J gene: TRBJ2-7; V gene: TRBV15; CDR3 protein: ATSRGTGKSHEQY
D gene: NA; J gene: TRBJ1-3; V gene: TRBV6-5; CDR3 protein: ASSYSGAGNTIY
D gene: NA; J gene: TRBJ1-1; V gene: TRBV29-1; CDR3 protein: SVVQDRATEAF
D gene: NA; J gene: TRBJ2-2; V gene: TRBV7-3; CDR3 protein: ASSAGTRGAELF
D gene: NA; J gene: TRBJ1-5; V gene: TRBV11-2; CDR3 protein: ASSIRGSGSNQPQH
D gene: NA; J gene: TRBJ1-1; V gene: TRBV7-2; CDR3 protein: ASSLEAGSVTEAF
D gene: NA; J gene: TRBJ2-3; V gene: TRBV19; CDR3 protein: ASTGQDTQY
D gene: NA; J gene: TRBJ2-1; V gene: TRBV2; CDR3 protein: ASKSSGDNEQF
D gene: NA; J gene: TRBJ1-1; V gene: TRBV29-1; CDR3 protein: SVDSAEAF
D gene: NA; J gene: TRBJ2-1; V gene: TRBV6-2/TRBV6-3; CDR3 protein: ASSYGGHTASSYNEQF
D gene: TRBD1; J gene: TRBJ2-2; V gene: TRBV19; CDR3 protein: ASNKPWQGAGELF
D gene: TRBD1; J gene: TRBJ1-1; V gene: TRBV5-1; CDR3 protein: ASSSPAVTGGMNTEAS
D gene: TRBD1; J gene: TRBJ2-5; V gene: TRBV29-1; CDR3 protein: SVEGQVKETQY
D gene: TRBD1; J gene: TRBJ2-5; V gene: TRBV28; CDR3 protein: ASRLTGEETQY
D gene: NA; J gene: TRBJ1-1; V gene: TRBV7-3; CDR3 protein: ASSLKAGHGTEAF
D gene: TRBD2; J gene: TRBJ2-1; V gene: TRBV14; CDR3 protein: ASSQASGRAYNEQF
D gene: NA; J gene: TRBJ1-1; V gene: TRBV6-9; CDR3 protein: ASSYPGKNTEAF
D gene: TRBD2; J gene: TRBJ2-4; V gene: TRBV27; CDR3 protein: ASSLTSVKNIQY
D gene: NA; J gene: TRBJ2-3; V gene: TRBV6-1; CDR3 protein: ASRTTLNSNTQY
D gene: NA; J gene: TRBJ2-5; V gene: TRBV30; CDR3 protein: AWSGSKTQY
D gene: NA; J gene: TRBJ1-5; V gene: TRBV19; CDR3 protein: ASSMGGVQPQH